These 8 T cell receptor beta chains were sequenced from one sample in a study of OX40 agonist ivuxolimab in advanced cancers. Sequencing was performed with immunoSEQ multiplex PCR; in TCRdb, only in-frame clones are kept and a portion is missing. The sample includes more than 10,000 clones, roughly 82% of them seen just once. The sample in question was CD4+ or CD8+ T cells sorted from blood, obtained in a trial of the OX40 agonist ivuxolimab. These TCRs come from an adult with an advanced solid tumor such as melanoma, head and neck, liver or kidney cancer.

The CDR3 DNA is TGTGCCAGCAGCGGGACAGGGAGTAATGAAAAACTGTTTTTT. This encodes CASSGTGSNEKLFF. The rearrangement links TRBV9 to TRBJ1-4; 8 positions match TRBD1. Germline trimming cut 3 bases from V and 4 bases from J; bases unmatched to any gene: 2. The CDR3 is 14 amino acids. Germline assignment: CDR1 SGDLS and CDR2 YYNGEE.

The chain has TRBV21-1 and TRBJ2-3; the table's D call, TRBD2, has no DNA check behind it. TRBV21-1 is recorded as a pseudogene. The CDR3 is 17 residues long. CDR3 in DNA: TGTGCCAGCAGCGATCGGGGGGAACTAGATAGCACAGATACGCAGTATTTT. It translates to CASSDRGELDSTDTQYF.

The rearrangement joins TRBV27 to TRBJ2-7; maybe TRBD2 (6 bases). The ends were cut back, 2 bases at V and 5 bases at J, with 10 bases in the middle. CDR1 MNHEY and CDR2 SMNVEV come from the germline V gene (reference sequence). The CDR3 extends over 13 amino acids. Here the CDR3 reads CASSLGTAHEQYF. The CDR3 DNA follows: TGTGCCAGCAGTTTAGGGACTGCCCACGAGCAGTACTTC.

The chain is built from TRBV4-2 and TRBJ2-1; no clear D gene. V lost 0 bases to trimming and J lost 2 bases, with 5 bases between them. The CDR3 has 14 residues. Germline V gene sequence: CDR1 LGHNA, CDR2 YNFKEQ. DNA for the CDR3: TGTGCCAGCAGCCAAGATGGTACCTACAATGAGCAGTTCTTC. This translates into CASSQDGTYNEQFF.

Here the CDR3 reads CASSQESGDLYQPQHF. The CDR3 bases are TGCGCCAGCAGCCAAGAATCAGGGGACCTCTATCAGCCCCAGCATTTT. The chain has TRBV4-3 and TRBJ1-5; maybe TRBD1 (6 bases). CDR3 length: 16 residues. Germline assignment: CDR1 LGHNA and CDR2 YSLEER. With 0 bases removed from V and 5 bases from J, the gap between germline ends came to 14 bases.

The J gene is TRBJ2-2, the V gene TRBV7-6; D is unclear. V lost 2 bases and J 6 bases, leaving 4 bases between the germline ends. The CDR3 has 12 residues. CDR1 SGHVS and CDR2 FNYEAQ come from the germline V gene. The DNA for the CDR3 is TGTGCCAGCAGCTTACCTCCCGGGGAGCTGTTTTTT. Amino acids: CASSLPPGELFF.

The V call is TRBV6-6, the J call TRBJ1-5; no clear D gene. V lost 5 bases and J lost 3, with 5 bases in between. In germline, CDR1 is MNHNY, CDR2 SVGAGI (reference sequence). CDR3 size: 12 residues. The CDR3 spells CASSPYNQPQHF. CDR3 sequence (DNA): TGTGCCAGCAGTCCTTACAATCAGCCCCAGCATTTT.

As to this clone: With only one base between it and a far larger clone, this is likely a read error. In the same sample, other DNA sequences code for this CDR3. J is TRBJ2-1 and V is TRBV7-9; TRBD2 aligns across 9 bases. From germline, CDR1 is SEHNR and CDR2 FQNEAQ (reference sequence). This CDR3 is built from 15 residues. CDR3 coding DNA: TGTGCCAGCAGTTTAGCGGGAGTTGGTTACAATGAGCAGTTCTTC. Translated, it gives CASSLAGVGYNEQFF.